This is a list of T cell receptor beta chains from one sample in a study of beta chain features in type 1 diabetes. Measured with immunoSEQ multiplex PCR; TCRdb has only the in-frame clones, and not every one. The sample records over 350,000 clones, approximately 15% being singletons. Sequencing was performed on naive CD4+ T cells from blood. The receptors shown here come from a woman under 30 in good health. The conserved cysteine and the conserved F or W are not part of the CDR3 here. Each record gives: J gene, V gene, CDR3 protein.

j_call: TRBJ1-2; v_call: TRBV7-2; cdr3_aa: ASSLGYGANYGYT
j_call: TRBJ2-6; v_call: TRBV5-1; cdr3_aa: ASRNTGFSGANVLT
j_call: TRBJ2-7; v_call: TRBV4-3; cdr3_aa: ASSQMRGGDGEQY
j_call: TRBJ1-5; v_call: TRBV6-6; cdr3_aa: ASSSPQGNRNQPQH
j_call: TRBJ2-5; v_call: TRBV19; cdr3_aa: ASSIGSDQETQY
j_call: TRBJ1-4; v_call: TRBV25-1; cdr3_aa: ASSKGTGGNEKLF
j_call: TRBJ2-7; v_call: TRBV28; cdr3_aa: ASSFVYEQY
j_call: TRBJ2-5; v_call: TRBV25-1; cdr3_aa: ASSGRGQGITKETQY
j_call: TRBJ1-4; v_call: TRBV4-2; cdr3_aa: ASSQDIGRMGAEKLF
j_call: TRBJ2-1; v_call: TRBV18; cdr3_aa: ASSPRRDSLYNEQF
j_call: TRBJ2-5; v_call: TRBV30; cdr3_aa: AWSAGQGPQETQY
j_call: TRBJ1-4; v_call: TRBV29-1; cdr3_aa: SGEDREGEKLF
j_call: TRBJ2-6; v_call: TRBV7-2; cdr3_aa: ASSLGPMARANVLT
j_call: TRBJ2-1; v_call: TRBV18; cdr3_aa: ASSPTYNEQF